These 4 T cell receptor beta chains were sequenced from one sample in a study of blood T cell repertoires in COVID-19. Only in-frame clones appear in the TCRdb table, and some are missing; sequencing was by immunoSEQ multiplex PCR. The sample has approximately 54,000 clones, over 90% seen once. The sequencing sample was made of peripheral blood. The receptor source for this set is a man aged 45-65 years with acute or convalescent COVID-19.

The gene calls are TRBV24-1 and TRBJ2-7, with 10 bases identical to TRBD1. Trimming cost V 9 bases and J 5 bases; bases outside gene matches: 6. Germline lookup yields CDR1 KGHDR and CDR2 SFDVKD. The CDR3 is made up of 13 amino acids. For the CDR3, the DNA is TGTGCCACCGCCGGGACAGGGGTCAACGAGCAGTACTTC. Protein product: CATAGTGVNEQYF.

This rearrangement joins TRBV4-1 to TRBJ2-1; 7 bases match TRBD2. CDR1 and CDR2 (germline): MGHRA, YSYEKL. This CDR3 is 16 amino acids long. The CDR3 reads CAKTFPLADTYNEQFF. The CDR3 bases are TGCGCTAAGACCTTCCCGCTAGCGGACACCTACAATGAGCAGTTCTTC.

This clone occurred once. V is TRBV27 and J is TRBJ1-4; D possibly corresponds to TRBD1 (6 bases). Germline assignment: CDR1 MNHEY and CDR2 SMNVEV (reference sequence). The V and J ends lost 5 bases and 8 bases respectively, with 18 bases between them. This CDR3 is 15 amino acids long. In DNA, the CDR3 is TGTGCCAGCAGTCCCCGACAGGTGGGGGGGGAAAAACTGTTTTTT. It specifies CASSPRQVGGEKLFF.

CDR3 in DNA: TGTGCCATCAGTGAAGGCGGGACCGCAACAGATACGCAGTATTTT. Encoded protein: CAISEGGTATDTQYF. The V gene is TRBV10-3, the J gene TRBJ2-3, with D perhaps TRBD2 (6 bases). The CDR3 length is 15 residues. V lost 3 bases and J lost 3, with 13 bases in between. The V gene's germline CDR1 is ENHRY and CDR2 SYGVKD.